This T cell receptor (beta chain) was recovered during a study of T cell responses to AZD1222 COVID-19 vaccine (dated by TCRdb to the early 2020s). Some background on the complete study: AZD1222 recipients given second doses at about 4 weeks or at about 12 weeks were pooled, since spike-specific TCR depth and breadth were not found to differ between the two schedules. Trial participants were enrolled by age into subgroups of 18-55, 56-69 and 70-plus years, and around 150, 28 and 57 TCR-sequenced participants, respectively, were included in these subgroups. TCR sequencing covered more than 230 trial participants: around 210 given two doses of AZD1222 and 26 given two doses of MenACWY control vaccine.

Beyond this particular receptor, the publication reports: Participants were mostly white British, with more females than males. The authors suggested clonal diversity may have been underestimated. Conclusions about previously exposed vaccinees were limited because only six AZD1222 recipients were SARS-CoV-2 seropositive at baseline. Vaccine-associated CD4 TCRs spanned the whole spike protein, with dominant responses in regions 160-218 and 743-854. Nearly half of unique spike-specific TCRs reportedly recognized epitopes outside regions mutated in the B.1.351 and B.1.1.7 variants. No day 14 peak-response samples were available, so repertoires were characterized only after the peak T cell response. After two AZD1222 doses, spike-specific TCR breadth and depth were significantly higher than at day 0 and than in MenACWY recipients. The 56-69-year group was small, and its depth increase did not reach significance, likely because of low power.

The CDR3 regions of human TCRbeta chains were analyzed by immunosequencing. As for the original processing: Repertoire TCRs were matched against a reference library of SARS-CoV-2-specific TCRs generated with the MIRA antigen-specificity platform. Breadth was defined as the fraction of unique TCRs that were SARS-CoV-2-associated, and depth was defined as the fraction of total T cells that were SARS-CoV-2-associated. Using the MIRA data, every spike-specific TCR was mapped to the spike region that the TCR reacted to and assigned to either a CD4 or a CD8 class. Log10-transformed breadth and depth values were compared by one-way ANOVA with Sidak's multiple comparisons tests. Imported from immuneACCESS, the table was reduced by TCRdb to in-frame sequences with V and J called. These copies leave out some clones; in studies compared against another copy, an unresolved V gene accounts for under half, and the cause of the remainder is not known. V and J calls plus clone size are reproduced from that table; the DNA served to infer D and trimming. The sample includes roughly 180,000 clones, with about 90% observed a single time. The top ten clones comprise 1.9% of the sample.

The CDR3 holds 14 amino acids from the cysteine to the phenylalanine. Only the CDR3 DNA stays, 42 bases, in frame from base 1. Looking up the germline V gene (reference sequence) yields CDR1 LNHDA and CDR2 SQIVND. After removal of 8 bases from V and 5 bases from J, the junction retains 9 bases not matched to a gene. Sample time point, as interpreted from the label and publication: baseline before first vaccination. Vaccinee samples came from UK trials COV001 and COV002, including a single-blind randomized controlled phase 2/3 trial of AZD1222 (ChAdOx1 nCoV-19) in healthy adults. Trial participant PBMC samples were collected at day 0 and day 28 after the second dose for TCRbeta chain sequencing. This clone was found once. Its antigen is currently not known. No qualities accompany the bases; no much larger clone lies one base away.

The material was peripheral blood, obtained on day 0 of AZD1222 vaccination. The V gene is TRBV19 and the J gene is TRBJ1-1, with TRBD1 matching 9 junction bases. This TCR was recovered from an adult in good health. The sequence in DNA is TGTGCCAGTGGAAGGACAGGGGTTGGAACTGAAGCTTTCTTT. Its translation is CASGRTGVGTEAFF.